The next 15 T cell receptor beta chains were all read from a single sample in a study of blood T cells in healthy people across ages. With a J-beta primer mix and a sample-barcoded 5' primer, a second PCR ran about 6 to 11 cycles. TCRdb called the 5' RACE reads again in MiXCR, with one record for every CDR3 protein. The data contain 750,000 or so distinct CDR3 sequences, around 25% of them singletons. A further study also used this sample, focusing on T cells of mothers and their children.

Sequencing used blood. The origin of the receptors is a boy under 18 in good health.

This clonotype was detected a few times. V gene TRBV7-8 combines with J gene TRBJ2-5; D is uncertain. V dropped 3 bases and J dropped 2 bases, with 7 bases sitting between them. This CDR3 is 13 amino acids long. The germline gives CDR1 SGHVS, CDR2 FQNEAQ. CDR3 protein: CASSFIRQETQYF. CDR3 DNA sequence: TGTGCCAGCAGCTTCATCAGGCAAGAGACCCAGTACTTC.

V and J are TRBV7-9 and TRBJ2-7; D is undetermined. With 1 base removed from V and 7 bases from J, the gap between germline ends came to 8 bases. In germline, CDR1 is SEHNR, CDR2 FQNEAQ (reference sequence). The CDR3 extends over 12 amino acids. The CDR3 here is CASSLGRQEQYF. The CDR3 nucleotides read TGTGCCAGCAGCTTAGGGAGACAAGAGCAGTACTTC.

The sample holds many counts of this clonotype. The chain is built from TRBV7-3 and TRBJ2-1; D gene unclear. The CDR3 sequence is 13 residues long. V shed 0 bases and J shed 7 bases, with 7 bases lying between them. Germline V gene sequence: CDR1 SGHTA, CDR2 FQGTGA. The CDR3 DNA sequence: TGTGCCAGCAGCTTAACCCTAGAAAATGAGCAGTTCTTC. Its protein product is CASSLTLENEQFF.

The genes are TRBV5-1 and TRBJ2-4; TRBD1 aligns across 10 bases. Germline V CDR1 and CDR2: SGHRS, YFSETQ. The junction had 9 bases not matched to a gene; V was cut back by 0 bases and J by 0 bases. CDR3 length: 19 residues. CDR3 region: CASSLATRDRGRAKNIQYF. The DNA for the CDR3 is TGCGCCAGCAGCTTGGCTACCCGGGACAGGGGACGAGCCAAAAACATTCAGTACTTC.

CDR3 residues: CASRPRGGAAYNEQFF. CDR3 nucleotide sequence: TGCGCCAGCAGGCCCAGGGGGGGGGCGGCTTACAATGAGCAGTTCTTC. J is TRBJ2-1 and V is TRBV4-1; the D gene could be TRBD1 or TRBD2 (7 bases each). The CDR3 consists of 16 residues. Trimming took off 6 bases at V and 4 bases at J, with 19 bases between the two ends. In germline, CDR1 is MGHRA, CDR2 YSYEKL.

The chain is built from TRBV5-4 and TRBJ2-7; 9 bases are a match to TRBD2. Losses at the gene ends were 4 bases for V and 3 bases for J; bases not matched to a gene: 8. The CDR3 is 15 amino acids. CDR1 is SGHNT and CDR2 is YYREEE in the germline V gene (reference sequence). The CDR3 spells CASSPRSGRFYEQYF. CDR3 DNA: TGTGCCAGCAGCCCGAGGAGCGGGAGGTTCTACGAGCAGTACTTC.

V is TRBV14 and J is TRBJ2-5, with D perhaps matching TRBD2 (5 bases). The J call may not be correct, given that the DNA end is closer to TRBJ2-7. Germline CDR1 reads SGHDN; CDR2 reads FVKESK. The CDR3 runs 15 residues. CDR3 region: CASSQSRLGGYEQYF. The CDR3 DNA is TGTGCCAGCAGCCAATCCCGGCTAGGAGGCTACGAGCAGTACTTC.

This clonotype was observed a handful of times. The chain has TRBV14 and TRBJ2-5, with 10 bases fitting TRBD1. This CDR3 is built from 14 residues. Germline values: CDR1 SGHDN, CDR2 FVKESK. J was trimmed by 9 bases and V by 5 bases; bases with no gene match: 9. In nucleotides, the CDR3 is TGTGCCAGCAGCTGCCCCGGGACAGGGGCTCCCCAGTACTTC. Its translation is CASSCPGTGAPQYF.

This clonotype was seen more than once but under ten times. V and J are TRBV29-1 and TRBJ1-2; 9 nucleotides agree with TRBD1. The V gene's germline CDR1 is SQVTM and CDR2 ANQGSEA. After removal of 3 bases from V and 8 bases from J, the junction contained 7 bases not matched to a gene. The CDR3 runs 13 residues. The CDR3 DNA reads TGCAGCGTTGAGGGACAGGGTAATGAAGGCTACACCTTC. Its protein product is CSVEGQGNEGYTF.

V and J are TRBV7-3 and TRBJ2-7; D not resolved. From germline, CDR1 is SGHTA and CDR2 FQGTGA. Trimming removed 5 bases at V and 2 bases at J, with 16 bases between. The length of the CDR3 is 15 residues. The CDR3 sequence: CASSVGGKPAYEQYF. The CDR3 bases are TGTGCCAGCAGCGTGGGCGGTAAGCCAGCCTACGAGCAGTACTTC.

J is TRBJ2-3 and V is TRBV29-1; TRBD2 aligns across 11 bases. V gave up 4 bases and J gave up 1 base; unmatched junction bases: 7. Germline V CDR1 and CDR2: SQVTM, ANQGSEA. The CDR3 contains 16 residues. The chain's CDR3 is CSVGPVLAGGTDTQYF. Here the CDR3 DNA reads TGCAGCGTTGGCCCCGTACTAGCGGGGGGCACAGATACGCAGTATTTT.

This clonotype has a handful of counts. The CDR3 coding sequence is TGCGCCAGCAGCTACCACCACAGGGGCGCAGCGTCATATCAGCCCCAGCATTTT. Translating it yields CASSYHHRGAASYQPQHF. The J gene is TRBJ1-5, the V gene TRBV5-1; TRBD1 matches 7 bases. Germline assignment: CDR1 SGHRS and CDR2 YFSETQ. This CDR3 region has 18 residues. V dropped 3 bases and J dropped 5; count of bases not matched to a gene: 17.

The table lists this clonotype with a few counts. The chain is built from TRBV13 and TRBJ2-3, with 8 bases that match TRBD1. Germline CDR1 is PRHDT and CDR2 is FYEKMQ (reference sequence). The CDR3 loop spans 16 amino acids. V gave up 5 bases and J gave up 2 bases; unmatched junction bases: 9. Written as DNA, the CDR3 is TGTGCCAGCAGCCTCCGGGGACAGGCCCTCACAGATACGCAGTATTTT. Translating gives CASSLRGQALTDTQYF.

This clonotype was found a few times. The chain employs TRBV20-1 and TRBJ2-5; 12 positions match TRBD2. Gene TRBJ2-7 matches the end of the DNA better, so the J call may be wrong. This CDR3 is 16 amino acids long. In germline, CDR1 is DFQATT, CDR2 SNEGSKA (reference sequence). The DNA of the CDR3 is TGCAGTGCTAGCTATTGGACTAGCGGGAATAGATACGAGCAGTACTTC. Translated: CSASYWTSGNRYEQYF.

This clonotype was observed a few times. The V and J genes are TRBV7-8 and TRBJ2-3; TRBD2 aligns across 10 bases. Looked up from germline, CDR1 is SGHVS and CDR2 is FQNEAQ. J gave up 5 bases and V 0 bases, and 11 bases lay outside the gene matches. The CDR3 is made up of 18 amino acids. The CDR3 loop is CASSLALTSGKIEDTQYF. In nucleotides, the CDR3 is TGTGCCAGCAGCTTAGCGCTTACTAGCGGGAAGATAGAAGATACGCAGTATTTT.